This T cell receptor beta chain was documented in a study of blood T cell repertoires in COVID-19 (dated by TCRdb to about 2020). Regarding the complete study: Samples covering the acute and convalescent phases of COVID-19 were provided by collaborators in the United States, Italy and Spain. The prospective study material was composed of cDNA or gDNA derived from T cells, B-cell-depleted T cells, or PBMCs. Where HLA class I and class II types were available, the types were taken from metadata supplied by the sample provider, not from assay-based typing. The dataset comprised deeply sampled blood TCRbeta repertoires from subjects exposed to, actively infected with, or recovered from COVID-19. Samples were obtained from the ongoing ImmuneRACE study (first 160 participants) and from some 1,200 subjects provided by 6 global collaborators. The repertoires were made available in a free public database intended to serve as a resource for research on the immune response to SARS-CoV-2. A de-identified subject ID, COVID-19 status, age in years and sex were almost always included in the sample metadata. The research as a whole found: How much clinical and demographic metadata was included differed by source and by participant, and the metadata was provided uncurated.

Whole blood was collected in K2EDTA tubes by collaborating institutions according to the institutions' own protocols. Collaborator samples were shipped for TCRbeta analysis as frozen whole blood, isolated PBMCs, or DNA extracted from either sample type. The immunoSEQ Assay, a bias-controlled multiplex PCR, was used to amplify TCRbeta CDR3 regions from genomic DNA. Per the original workflow: The number of nucleated cells in each sample was estimated by amplification of reference gene primers within the assay. To quantify the absolute abundance of each unique TCRbeta CDR3 rearrangement, sequence reads were collapsed and filtered. For each sample, productive Simpson clonality was calculated as the square root of Simpson's diversity index across productive rearrangements. TCRdb stores this immuneACCESS table with in-frame sequences only. Part of the clones is absent; in the studies checked, under half of the shortfall reflects unresolved V genes, and no reason is known for the rest. Clone size and V and J calls were adopted from that table, with D and trimming inferred from the DNA. The sample table shows some 280,000 clones, and over 80% are seen once. The ten biggest clones cover around 3.9% of the sample.

About this clone itself: Its antigen remains unidentified. Base qualities were left out, and no much larger clone turns up one base away.

The CDR3 spans 16 residues, from the cysteine through the phenylalanine. Just CDR3 DNA is preserved here, 48 bases in frame from base 1. The germline V gene supplies CDR1 SGDLS and CDR2 YYNGEE. V trim: 0 bases; J trim: 9 bases; unmatched bases: 9. The clonotype was recovered from a woman aged 45-60 years with active or convalescent COVID-19. What was sequenced was peripheral blood. The rearranged chain carries TRBV9 and TRBJ1-6, with 7 junctional bases fitting TRBD1. The DNA sequence follows: TGTGCCAGCAGCGTAGGACAGGGAGGTATGGGTTCACCCCTCCACTTT. Its protein product is CASSVGQGGMGSPLHF.